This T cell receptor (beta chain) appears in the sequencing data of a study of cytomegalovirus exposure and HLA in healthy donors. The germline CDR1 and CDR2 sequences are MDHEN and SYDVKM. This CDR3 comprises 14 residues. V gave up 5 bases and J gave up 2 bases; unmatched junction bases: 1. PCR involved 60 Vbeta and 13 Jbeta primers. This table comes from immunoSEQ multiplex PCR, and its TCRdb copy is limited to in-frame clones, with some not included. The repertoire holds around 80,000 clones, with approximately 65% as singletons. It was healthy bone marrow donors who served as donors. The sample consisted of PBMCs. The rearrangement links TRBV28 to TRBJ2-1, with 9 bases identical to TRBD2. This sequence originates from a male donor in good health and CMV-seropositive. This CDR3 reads CASSKREAYNEQFF. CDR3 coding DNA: TGTGCCAGCAGTAAGCGGGAGGCCTACAATGAGCAGTTCTTC.